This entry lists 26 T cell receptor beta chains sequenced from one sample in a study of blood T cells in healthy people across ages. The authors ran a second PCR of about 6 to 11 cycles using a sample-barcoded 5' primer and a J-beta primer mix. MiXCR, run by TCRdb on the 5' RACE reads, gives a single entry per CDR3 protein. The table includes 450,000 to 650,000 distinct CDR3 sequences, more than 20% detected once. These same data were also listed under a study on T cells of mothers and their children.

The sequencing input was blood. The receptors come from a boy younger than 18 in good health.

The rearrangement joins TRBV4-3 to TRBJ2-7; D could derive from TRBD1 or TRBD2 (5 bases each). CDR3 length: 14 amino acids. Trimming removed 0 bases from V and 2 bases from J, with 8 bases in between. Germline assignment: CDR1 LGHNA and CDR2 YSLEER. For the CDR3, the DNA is TGCGCCAGCAGCCAAGACAGGGACCCCTACGAGCAGTACTTC. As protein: CASSQDRDPYEQYF.

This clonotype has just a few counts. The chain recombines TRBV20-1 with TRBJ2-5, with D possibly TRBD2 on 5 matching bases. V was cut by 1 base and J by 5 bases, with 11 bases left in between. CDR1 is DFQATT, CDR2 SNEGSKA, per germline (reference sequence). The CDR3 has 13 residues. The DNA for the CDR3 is TGCAGTGCTAGAGTCCCGGGCGGGGAGACCCAGTACTTC. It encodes CSARVPGGETQYF.

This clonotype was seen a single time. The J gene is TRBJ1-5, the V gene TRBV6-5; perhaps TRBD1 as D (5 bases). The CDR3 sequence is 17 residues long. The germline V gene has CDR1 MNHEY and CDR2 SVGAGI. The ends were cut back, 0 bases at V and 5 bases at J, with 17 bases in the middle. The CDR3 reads CASSYSRGPESDQPQHF. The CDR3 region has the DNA TGTGCCAGCAGTTACTCGAGGGGCCCGGAGTCGGATCAGCCCCAGCATTTT.

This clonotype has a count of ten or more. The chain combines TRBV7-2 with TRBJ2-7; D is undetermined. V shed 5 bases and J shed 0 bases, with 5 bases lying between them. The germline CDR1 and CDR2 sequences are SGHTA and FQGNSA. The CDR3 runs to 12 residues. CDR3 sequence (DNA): TGTGCCAGCAGCCACGGCTCCTACGAGCAGTACTTC. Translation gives CASSHGSYEQYF.

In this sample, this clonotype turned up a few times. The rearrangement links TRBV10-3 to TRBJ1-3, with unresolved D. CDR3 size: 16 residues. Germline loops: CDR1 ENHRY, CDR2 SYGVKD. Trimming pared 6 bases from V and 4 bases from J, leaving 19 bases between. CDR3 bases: TGTGCCATCAGCGAAATAAAACGGCATTTAGGAAACACCATATATTTT. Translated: CAISEIKRHLGNTIYF.

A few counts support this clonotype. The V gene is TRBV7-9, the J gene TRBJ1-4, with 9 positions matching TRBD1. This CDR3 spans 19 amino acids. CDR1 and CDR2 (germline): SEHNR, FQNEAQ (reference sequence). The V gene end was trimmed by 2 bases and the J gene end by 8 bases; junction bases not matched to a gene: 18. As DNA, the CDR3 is TGTGCCAGCAGCTTACCTCTCCCGGACAGGGGCCGCAATGGCGAAAAACTGTTTTTT. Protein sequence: CASSLPLPDRGRNGEKLFF.

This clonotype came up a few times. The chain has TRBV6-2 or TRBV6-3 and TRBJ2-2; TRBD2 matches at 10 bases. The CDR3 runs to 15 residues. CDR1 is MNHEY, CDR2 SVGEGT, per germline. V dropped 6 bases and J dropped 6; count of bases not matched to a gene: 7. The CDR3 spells CASSGAGGPPGELFF. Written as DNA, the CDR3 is TGTGCCAGCAGCGGAGCGGGAGGGCCCCCCGGGGAGCTGTTTTTT.

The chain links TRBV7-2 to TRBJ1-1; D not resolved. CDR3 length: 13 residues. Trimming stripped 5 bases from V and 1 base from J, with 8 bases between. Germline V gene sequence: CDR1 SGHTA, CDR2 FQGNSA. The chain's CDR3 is CASSAQANTEAFF. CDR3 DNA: TGTGCCAGCAGCGCCCAGGCGAACACTGAAGCTTTCTTT.

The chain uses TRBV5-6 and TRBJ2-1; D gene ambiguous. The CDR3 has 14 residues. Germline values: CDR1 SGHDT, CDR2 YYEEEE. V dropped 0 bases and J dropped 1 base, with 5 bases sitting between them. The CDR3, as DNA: TGTGCCAGCAGCTTGGCCGCATCCTACAATGAGCAGTTCTTC. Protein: CASSLAASYNEQFF.

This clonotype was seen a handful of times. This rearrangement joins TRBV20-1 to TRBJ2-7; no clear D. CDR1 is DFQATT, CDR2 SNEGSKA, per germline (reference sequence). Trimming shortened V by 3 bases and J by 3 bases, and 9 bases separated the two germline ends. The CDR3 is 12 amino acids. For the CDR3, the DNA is TGCAGTGCTAGCCCCAGTCGCTACGAGCAGTACTTC. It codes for CSASPSRYEQYF.

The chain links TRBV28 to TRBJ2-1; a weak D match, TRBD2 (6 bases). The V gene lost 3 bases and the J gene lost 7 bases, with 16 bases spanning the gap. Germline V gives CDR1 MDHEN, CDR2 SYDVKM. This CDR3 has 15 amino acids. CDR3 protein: CASSFWDSRRNEQFF. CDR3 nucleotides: TGTGCCAGCAGTTTTTGGGACTCCCGTCGGAATGAGCAGTTCTTC.

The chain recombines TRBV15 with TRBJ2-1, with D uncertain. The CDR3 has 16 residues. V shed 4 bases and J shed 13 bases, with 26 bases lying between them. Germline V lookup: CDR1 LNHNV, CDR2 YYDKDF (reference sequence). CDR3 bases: TGTGCCACCAGCAAAGACTTAGCCGCCCCGAGGAGTGAACAGTTCTTC. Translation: CATSKDLAAPRSEQFF.

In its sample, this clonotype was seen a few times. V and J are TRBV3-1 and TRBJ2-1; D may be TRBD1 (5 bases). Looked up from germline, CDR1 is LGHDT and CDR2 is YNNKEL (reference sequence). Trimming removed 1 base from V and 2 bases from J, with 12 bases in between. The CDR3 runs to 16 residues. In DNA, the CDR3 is TGTGCCAGCAGCCAAGGTTTAACAGGTGCCTACAATGAGCAGTTCTTC. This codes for CASSQGLTGAYNEQFF.

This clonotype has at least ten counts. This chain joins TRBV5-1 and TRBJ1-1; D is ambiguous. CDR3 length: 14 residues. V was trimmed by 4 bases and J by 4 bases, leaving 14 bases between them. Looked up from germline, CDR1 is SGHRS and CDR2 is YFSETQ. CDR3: CASSPEVLGTEAFF. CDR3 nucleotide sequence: TGCGCCAGCAGCCCGGAAGTCCTGGGCACTGAAGCTTTCTTT.

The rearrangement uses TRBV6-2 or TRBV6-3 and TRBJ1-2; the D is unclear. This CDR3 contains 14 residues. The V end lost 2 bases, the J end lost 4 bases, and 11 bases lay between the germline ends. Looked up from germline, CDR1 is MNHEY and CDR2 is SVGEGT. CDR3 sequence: CASSYEVWSYGYTF. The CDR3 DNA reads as TGTGCCAGCAGTTACGAGGTTTGGAGCTATGGCTACACCTTC.

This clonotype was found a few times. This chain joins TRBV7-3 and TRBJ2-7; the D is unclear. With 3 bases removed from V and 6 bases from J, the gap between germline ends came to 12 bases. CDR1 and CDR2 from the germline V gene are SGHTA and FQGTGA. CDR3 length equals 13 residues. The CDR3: CASSFDLGTEQYF. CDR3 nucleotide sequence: TGTGCCAGCAGCTTCGACTTAGGAACCGAGCAGTACTTC.

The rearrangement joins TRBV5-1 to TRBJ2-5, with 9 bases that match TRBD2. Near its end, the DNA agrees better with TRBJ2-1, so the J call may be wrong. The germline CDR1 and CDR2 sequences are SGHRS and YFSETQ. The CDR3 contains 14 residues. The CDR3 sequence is CASSFSGSSYEQFF. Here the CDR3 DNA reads TGCGCCAGCAGCTTTAGCGGGAGTTCCTATGAGCAGTTCTTC.

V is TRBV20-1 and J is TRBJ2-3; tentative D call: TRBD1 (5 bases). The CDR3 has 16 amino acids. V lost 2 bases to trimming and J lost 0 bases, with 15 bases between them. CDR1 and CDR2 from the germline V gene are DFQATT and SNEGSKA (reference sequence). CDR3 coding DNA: TGCAGTGCTAGACAAAACAGGTTTTCTAGCACAGATACGCAGTATTTT. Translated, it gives CSARQNRFSSTDTQYF.

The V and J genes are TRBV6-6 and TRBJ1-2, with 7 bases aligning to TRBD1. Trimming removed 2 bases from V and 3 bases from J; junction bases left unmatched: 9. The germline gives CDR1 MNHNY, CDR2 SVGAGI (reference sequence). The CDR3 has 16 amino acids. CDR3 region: CASSYRTGSPDYGYTF. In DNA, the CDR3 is TGTGCCAGCAGTTACCGGACAGGATCTCCGGACTATGGCTACACCTTC.

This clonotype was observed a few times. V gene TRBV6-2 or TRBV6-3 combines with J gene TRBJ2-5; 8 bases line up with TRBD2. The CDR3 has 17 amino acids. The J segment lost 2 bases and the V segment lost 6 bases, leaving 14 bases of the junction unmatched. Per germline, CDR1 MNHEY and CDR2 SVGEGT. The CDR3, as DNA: TGTGCCAGCAGCTACCCCCTCCTAGCGGGCGGTCAAGAGACCCAGTACTTC. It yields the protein CASSYPLLAGGQETQYF.

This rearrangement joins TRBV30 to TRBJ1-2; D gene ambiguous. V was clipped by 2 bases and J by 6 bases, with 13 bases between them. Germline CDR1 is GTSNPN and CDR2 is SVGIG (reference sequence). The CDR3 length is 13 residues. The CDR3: CAWSLRDSNGYTF. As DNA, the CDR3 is TGTGCCTGGAGTTTAAGGGATTCGAATGGCTACACCTTC. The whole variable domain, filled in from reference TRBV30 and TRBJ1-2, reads SQTIHQWPATLVQPVGSPLSLECTVEGTSNPNLYWYRQAAGRGLQLLFYSVGIGQISSEVPQNLSASRPQDRQFILSSKKLLLSDSGFYLCAWSLRDSNGYTFGSGTRLTVV.

The DNA for the CDR3 is TGTGCCAGCAGTGCGGGGACAGGGAAAACCGGGGAGCTGTTTTTT. Its translation is CASSAGTGKTGELFF. The chain links TRBV2 to TRBJ2-2, with 9 bases fitting TRBD1. V was clipped by 4 bases and J by 5 bases; unmatched bases: 5. Per germline, CDR1 SNHLY and CDR2 FYNNEI. This CDR3 contains 15 residues.

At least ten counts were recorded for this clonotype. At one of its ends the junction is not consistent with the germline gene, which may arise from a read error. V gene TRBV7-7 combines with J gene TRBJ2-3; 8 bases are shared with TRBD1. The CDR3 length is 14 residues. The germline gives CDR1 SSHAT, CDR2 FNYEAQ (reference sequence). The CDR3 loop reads CASSIGQGTDTQYF. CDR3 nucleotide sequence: TGTGCTAGCAGCATTGGACAGGGTACAGATACGCAGTATTTT.

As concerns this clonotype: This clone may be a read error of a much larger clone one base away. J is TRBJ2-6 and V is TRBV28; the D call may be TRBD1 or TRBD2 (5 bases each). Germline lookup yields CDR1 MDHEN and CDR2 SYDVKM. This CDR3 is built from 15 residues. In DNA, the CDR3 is TGTGCCAGCAGTTTACCGGGGACCGGGGCCAACGTCCTGGCTTTC. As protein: CASSLPGTGANVLAF. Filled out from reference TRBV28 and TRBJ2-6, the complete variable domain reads DVKVTQSSRYLVKRTGEKVFLECVQDMDHENMFWYRQDPGLGLRLIYFSYDVKMKEKGDIPEGYSVSREKKERFSLILESASTNQTSMYLCASSLPGTGANVLAFGAGSRLTVL.

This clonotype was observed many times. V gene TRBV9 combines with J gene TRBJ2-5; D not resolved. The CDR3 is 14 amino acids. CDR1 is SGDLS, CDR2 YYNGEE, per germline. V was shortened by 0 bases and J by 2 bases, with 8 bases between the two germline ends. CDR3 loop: CASSVGLGQETQYF. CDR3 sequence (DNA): TGTGCCAGCAGCGTAGGCCTGGGGCAAGAGACCCAGTACTTC.

The CDR3 DNA reads as TGTGCCAGCAGCTTGGCGGGGGGGCAGAATACGCAGTATTTT. Encoded protein: CASSLAGGQNTQYF. J is TRBJ2-3 and V is TRBV7-2; 9 nucleotides line up with TRBD2. The CDR3 extends over 14 amino acids. The V gene end was trimmed by 3 bases and the J gene end by 7 bases; junction bases not matched to a gene: 5. In germline, CDR1 is SGHTA, CDR2 FQGNSA.